This section outlines one T cell receptor (beta chain) sequence together with its context. Assay: immunoSEQ multiplex PCR; the TCRdb copy retains only in-frame clones and omits some. The table records around 260,000 clones, roughly nine tenths of them present only once. The sample comes from a study of blood T cell repertoires in COVID-19. As for the study in general: PBMCs, B-cell-depleted T cells, or T cells were the source of the cDNA or gDNA that made up the material.

The CDR3 contains 12 residues. CDR1 is LNHDA, CDR2 SQIVND, per germline (reference sequence). Between the trimmed V and J ends, which lost 1 base and 8 bases, there was a span of 8 bases. The sequence was obtained from a man aged 18 to 29 with active or convalescent COVID-19. The chain recombines TRBV19 with TRBJ1-1; the D is unclear. Sequenced sample: peripheral blood. DNA of the CDR3: TGTGCCAGTAGTATAGCATCAGAAGAAGCTTTCTTT. This sequence encodes CASSIASEEAFF.